This T cell receptor beta chain originates from a study of regulatory T cells in long-lasting Graves disease. Study overall: The antithyroid drugs taken by newly diagnosed Graves' patients had been used for under 3 months.

Trimming took 1 base from V and 7 from J, leaving 16 bases between them. The CDR3 has 16 residues. Germline assignment: CDR1 LNHNV and CDR2 YYDKDF (reference sequence). Building the TCR beta libraries relied on iRepertoire HTBI primers, and CDR3 regions underwent Arm-PCR. A single record per CDR3 protein comes from TCRdb applying MiXCR to the multiplex PCR reads. Counted here are about 300,000 distinct CDR3 sequences, 15% to 20% occurring once; the ten biggest clones make up less than 40%. The time point was: newly diagnosed GD, antithyroid drugs for less than 3 months. After RNA was extracted from PBMCs, the TCR library was made from it. This clonotype has at least ten counts.

This receptor was taken from a female donor with Graves disease. Sequencing used peripheral blood mononuclear cells (PBMCs), obtained at new diagnosis, from a patient treated with antithyroid drugs. The chain links TRBV15 to TRBJ1-4, with unresolved D. The CDR3 nucleotides are TGTGCCACCAGCAGAGGGCCGGTAGGCCTTAGTGAAAAACTGTTTTTT. Encoded protein: CATSRGPVGLSEKLFF.